This TCR beta chain appears in the sequencing data of a study of blood T cells in healthy people across ages (dated by TCRdb to between 2014 and 2017). Regarding the research as a whole: In model experiments, template switching captured about one uniquely barcoded TCR beta cDNA molecule for every two T cells. The study measured age-related changes in TCR beta repertoire diversity using deep sequencing normalized with unique cDNA molecular identifiers. Donors were grouped into four age groups: young (average about 15 years), middle-aged (over 35), aged (roughly 67) and long-lived (just over 80). To avoid experimental bias, donors of different ages were randomly spread across the sequencing lanes. The study analyzed two additional independent replicas of 1 million unique cDNA reads from the same blood draw for two donors, one aged 18 to 30 and one aged 80 or older. The full study reports these points: Compared with the aged group, the long-lived group had more naive CD4+ T cells, fewer expanded clones and increased TCR diversity, suggesting age selection. Bulk unsorted PBMC profiling prevented conclusive comparison of naive and antigen-experienced compartments. The CMV infection status of donors was not known, potentially confounding age-related changes in expanded clonotypes. Observed TCR beta diversity per million T cells fell roughly linearly with age, and a significant reduction was already apparent by age around 36. Estimates of total diversity from one million sequenced T cells were regarded as lower bounds and underestimates. A strong correlation was found between observed TCR beta diversity and the percentage of naive T cells measured by flow cytometry.

This clonotype was found a few times. The target of this receptor is not known. Base qualities are not recorded, but no much larger clone differs from it by a single base. Receptor libraries were prepared by 5' RACE. The reads were generated on an Illumina HiSeq 2500. A second roughly 6 to 12 cycle PCR used a sample-barcoded 5' primer and a J-beta primer mix. Each TCR beta cDNA molecule received a unique molecular identifier from a template-switch 5' adaptor carrying 12 random nucleotides. Each sample yielded at least 3 million CDR3-containing paired-end reads. The Mint cDNA synthesis kit, primed by a TRBC-specific oligonucleotide, was used to synthesize first-strand cDNA from all RNA. All cDNA was treated with uracil-DNA glycosylase and then went through a first 18-cycle PCR with the universal primers M1SS and BC2_uni_R. The original pipeline was this. Each sample was normalized by randomly selecting 1 million high-quality reads, each carrying a distinct molecular identifier. Reads with shared molecular identifiers were discarded instead of being binned into consensus sequences. MiTCR, set to a Q25 quality threshold and the strictest error-elimination algorithm, was used for CDR3 identification, clonotype clustering and error correction. Lower-bound total TCR beta diversity was estimated with a nonparametric unseen species model using Euler transformation. TCRdb reprocessing: public reads trimmed at Q25 with fastp, clones called with MiXCR, in-frame beta chains kept. Rows with a matching CDR3 protein are joined into one entry that keeps the most common DNA and genes. TCRdb, not the authors, supplied the V and J calls. The sample table records approximately 820,000 distinct CDR3 sequences; around 45% of these occur just once. Around 21% of the sample comes from the top ten.

Donors were a few dozen systemically healthy Caucasian individuals from Russia aged roughly 6 to 95 years. Each donor gave ten milliliters of peripheral blood, collected into EDTA-treated Vacutainer tubes. PBMCs were isolated by Ficoll-Paque density-gradient centrifugation, with at least 6 million obtained per sample. Total RNA was extracted from PBMCs with Trizol reagent, with at least 6 micrograms obtained per sample. The percentages of naive CD45RAhigh/CD27high T cells were determined by flow cytometry on a PBMC aliquot from every donor. Trimming costs V 3 bases and J 5 bases, and their ends lie 17 bases apart. According to the germline V gene (reference sequence), CDR1 reads MNHEY and CDR2 reads SMNVEV. From the cysteine through the phenylalanine, the CDR3 covers 15 amino acids. Kept here is only the CDR3 DNA, which spans 45 bases and is read in frame from base 1.

This clonotype originated in a man in his 60s in good health. Specimen: blood. The chain is encoded by TRBV27 joined to TRBJ2-7; TRBD2 could be the D gene, as 5 bases match. CDR3 sequence: CASSFYAERINEQYF. The nucleotides are TGTGCCAGCAGTTTCTATGCGGAGCGGATAAACGAGCAGTACTTC.